Listed below are T cell receptor beta chains from one sample, sequenced in a study of blood T cell repertoires in COVID-19. The method was immunoSEQ multiplex PCR; TCRdb's version includes in-frame clones alone and lacks a portion of them. The repertoire includes some 500,000 clones, around nine tenths of them detected once, and about 8.2% sits in the top ten. Sequences were obtained from peripheral blood. These receptors came from a woman aged 50 to 60 with COVID-19, enrolled during active disease. Both conserved end residues are part of each CDR3.

V gene,CDR3 length,J gene,CDR3 protein
TRBV3-1/TRBV3-2,20,TRBJ2-7,CASSQDIPGGWGGDSYEQYF
TRBV7-8,16,TRBJ1-5,CASSLEAGVRVQPQHF
TRBV21-1,13,TRBJ1-4,CASPSRGFQKLFF
TRBV3-1/TRBV3-2,14,TRBJ2-2,CASRGTGIPGELFF
TRBV29-1,12,TRBJ1-2,CSVDRGVHGYTF
TRBV9,15,TRBJ1-6,CASSAGDGVGSPLHF
TRBV14,14,TRBJ2-7,CASSPTRGAYEQYF
TRBV7-6,16,TRBJ2-7,CASSLGGARGSYEQYF
TRBV5-8,13,TRBJ1-2,CASSLGQNYGYTF
TRBV3-1/TRBV3-2,15,TRBJ2-7,CASSQVVLGLEEQYF
TRBV3-1/TRBV3-2,14,TRBJ1-4,CASSGQPPREKLFF
TRBV7-9,16,TRBJ1-5,CASSSLGGGGNQPQHF
TRBV14,14,TRBJ2-3,CASSMDGVWDTQYF
TRBV19,15,TRBJ2-1,CASSSPGGAYNEQFF
TRBV11-3,16,TRBJ2-1,CASSYWRGGISDEQFF
TRBV9,13,TRBJ1-2,CASSQSMNYGYTF
TRBV2,16,TRBJ1-2,CASSELAGAANYGYTF
TRBV10-3,16,TRBJ1-4,CAISPRTGGANEKLFF
TRBV5-1,15,TRBJ2-4,CASSPRALAKNIQYF
TRBV2,17,TRBJ2-7,CASSEALWRGRSYEQYF
TRBV7-9,17,TRBJ1-2,CASSPTGGKEKGYGYTF
TRBV7-2,13,TRBJ2-7,CASSFTGAYEQYF
TRBV5-6,15,TRBJ2-1,CASSLLSGSYNEQFF
TRBV10-1,14,TRBJ2-5,CASSRTGYQETQYF
TRBV4-2,16,TRBJ2-2,CASSPAVRGGTGELFF
TRBV6-2/TRBV6-3,14,TRBJ2-3,CASSLQGLTDTQYF
TRBV5-1,12,TRBJ2-1,CASSFYWNEQFF
TRBV30,11,TRBJ1-4,CAWSNGGGLFF
TRBV19,13,TRBJ1-1,CASSQDRETEAFF
TRBV11-2,12,TRBJ2-7,CASSLTGNEQYF
TRBV14,16,TRBJ2-3,CASSPGGGGGTDTQYF
TRBV3-1/TRBV3-2,15,TRBJ1-6,CASSQVPGEGSPLHF
TRBV30,14,TRBJ2-5,CAWSVTGFKETQYF
TRBV30,11,TRBJ1-1,CAWDRETEAFF
TRBV11-2,14,TRBJ2-1,CASSLDTTDNEQFF
TRBV20-1,11,TRBJ1-2,CSAYHTGSYTF
TRBV23-1,14,TRBJ1-6,CASSHPGTGSPLHF
TRBV30,16,TRBJ2-5,CAWSVGGLAAGETQYF
TRBV10-3,18,TRBJ2-6,CAISPFGQGGSGANVLTF
TRBV5-6,15,TRBJ2-1,CASSLGSGGYLEQFF
TRBV19,15,TRBJ1-2,CASSPRPDSYYGYTF
TRBV7-6,15,TRBJ1-5,CASSLGAGGNQPQHF
TRBV6-6,13,TRBJ1-1,CASRGRTGAEAFF
TRBV6-6,13,TRBJ2-7,CASTLRGGYEQYF
TRBV7-9,14,TRBJ2-1,CASSSLAGGYEQFF
TRBV27,13,TRBJ2-2,CASRSMNTGELFF
TRBV6-5,14,TRBJ1-3,CASRAQGRGNTIYF
TRBV4-1,18,TRBJ2-5,CASSQPTDRGRAQETQYF
TRBV9,16,TRBJ1-1,CASSGWSGERNTEAFF
TRBV28,18,TRBJ2-7,CASSSAYLLAGVYYEQYF
TRBV19,15,TRBJ1-3,CASSIDQGDGNTIYF
TRBV7-3,19,TRBJ2-2,CASSLRPLAGGRSTGELFF
TRBV4-1,15,TRBJ1-4,CASSRDQGAQEKLFF
TRBV5-6,15,TRBJ2-3,CASSWDRGGPDTQYF
TRBV2,12,TRBJ2-2,CASDNRGGELFF